Sequencing of this T cell receptor beta chain was carried out in a study of naive and memory T cell subsets. Study-wide findings and caveats: A few larger clonotypes appeared in naive repertoires, especially CD8, possibly memory cells re-expressing CD45RA.

CDR1 SEHNR and CDR2 FQNEAQ come from the germline V gene (reference sequence). CDR3 length: 13 residues. V lost 0 bases, J lost 5 bases, and 8 bases lay in between. Concerning this clonotype: Its antigen is not identified.

Two oligonucleotides, mixed equimolar, formed the beta constant-region primer covering TRBC1 and TRBC2. Four rounds of PCR amplified the ligated cDNA using nested alpha and beta constant-region primers plus SP2. TCRdb reprocessed the UMI-ligation and nested PCR reads with MiXCR, giving one entry per CDR3 protein. This sample has roughly 150,000 distinct CDR3 sequences, with about 20% found just once. This sequence originates from a human donor in good health. The genes are TRBV7-9 and TRBJ2-7; D gene unclear. Specimen: naive CD8+ T cells from blood. The CDR3 coding sequence is TGTGCCAGCAGCTTAGCAAACACGGACGAGCAGTACTTC. Amino acid sequence: CASSLANTDEQYF.